Listed below are T cell receptor beta chains from one sample, sequenced in a study of OX40 agonist ivuxolimab in advanced cancers. Sequencing used immunoSEQ multiplex PCR; TCRdb keeps in-frame clones, though not all of them. Of tens of thousands of clones listed, about nine tenths were seen once; the top ten hold roughly an eighth. The source material was CD4+ or CD8+ T cells sorted from blood, sampled in a trial of the OX40 agonist ivuxolimab. The receptors derive from an adult with an advanced solid tumor such as melanoma, head and neck, liver or kidney cancer. The CDR3 runs from the conserved cysteine through the conserved F or W. D genes are given only for firm matches. Only some rows state a clone size, as once, few, many or a class for expanded clones.

cdr3_nt cdr3_aa clone_size v_call d_call j_call
TGTGCCAGCAGCGGGATTACAGGTTATTCACCCCTCCACTTT CASSGITGYSPLHF - TRBV5-5 - TRBJ1-6
TGTGCCAGCATGTGGGTTAGCACAGATACGCAGTATTTT CASMWVSTDTQYF once TRBV2 - TRBJ2-3
TGTGCCAGCACCTCTCTTGGGGGCCTGGGGACTGAAGCTTTCTTT CASTSLGGLGTEAFF - TRBV7-9 - TRBJ1-1
TGTGCCAGCTCACCCGCAGCTAACTATGGCTACACCTTC CASSPAANYGYTF - TRBV18 - TRBJ1-2
TGTGCCAGCAGCCCAGTCGGCCTCACCTACGAGCAGTACTTC CASSPVGLTYEQYF - TRBV7-9 - TRBJ2-7
TGTGCCAGGAGGATGGGCGGATCTAATTCACCCCTCCACTTT CARRMGGSNSPLHF - TRBV11-3 - TRBJ1-6
TGTGCCAGCAGCTTGGAGCTAGCGGGAGGGTGGGCCGGTGAGCAGTTCTTC CASSLELAGGWAGEQFF - TRBV5-5 TRBD2 TRBJ2-1
TGTGCCAGCAGTGCCCTAAGGGTTTCGAACACTGAAGCTTTCTTT CASSALRVSNTEAFF once TRBV25-1 - TRBJ1-1
TGTGCCAGCAGTGAAAGAGGGCACATGAACACTGAAGCTTTCTTT CASSERGHMNTEAFF - TRBV6-1 - TRBJ1-1
TGCGCCAGCAGCCACTCTGGACAGGGGAACACTGAAGCTTTCTTT CASSHSGQGNTEAFF - TRBV4-1 TRBD1 TRBJ1-1
TGCAGCGTCCCGGGTCCCTCGGGCACCATATATTTT CSVPGPSGTIYF - TRBV29-1 - TRBJ1-3
TGTGCCATTCCCATACCAGGGCAGAACTATGGCTACACCTTC CAIPIPGQNYGYTF - TRBV7-2 - TRBJ1-2
TGTGCCAGCAGCGGGAGCGGGGGGCGCACAGATACGCAGTATTTT CASSGSGGRTDTQYF - TRBV9 TRBD2 TRBJ2-3
TGTGCCAGTAGCAGTGGACATGGTAACAATGAGCAGTTCTTC CASSSGHGNNEQFF - TRBV19 - TRBJ2-1
TGCGCCAGCAGCCAAGGTTTGAGCTCCTACAATGAGCAGTTCTTC CASSQGLSSYNEQFF once TRBV4-1 - TRBJ2-1
TGTGCCAGTAAAGGGGGGGCGGTCACTGAAGCTTTCTTT CASKGGAVTEAFF - TRBV19 - TRBJ1-1
TGTGCCATCAGTGAGTCGATGGGGACAGGGGGCGAAAATGAGCAGTTCTTC CAISESMGTGGENEQFF once TRBV10-3 TRBD1 TRBJ2-1
TGTGCCAGCAGCCCGGGGGGCGTCTCCTACAATGAGCAGTTCTTC CASSPGGVSYNEQFF - TRBV7-3 - TRBJ2-1
TGTGCCAGCAGTGAAATAGCGGGAGTGATCACCGGGGAGCTGTTTTTT CASSEIAGVITGELFF - TRBV2 TRBD2 TRBJ2-2
TGTGCCAGCAGTAACGACCCCGGGACAGGGTTCAACTATGGCTACACCTTC CASSNDPGTGFNYGYTF - TRBV2 TRBD1 TRBJ1-2
TGTGCCAGTAGTCCAAGACGGACGCTTACCTATGGCTACACCTTC CASSPRRTLTYGYTF - TRBV19 - TRBJ1-2
TGCGCCAGCAGCCAAGATTGGACAGGGTATGGCTATGGCTACACCTTC CASSQDWTGYGYGYTF - TRBV4-1 TRBD1 TRBJ1-2
TGTGCCAGCAGCGCGGGACTCAGCTTCTCCTACAATGAGCAGTTCTTC CASSAGLSFSYNEQFF - TRBV9 - TRBJ2-1
TGTGCCAGCAGCTTGGGAGGTAGGGGGGCTGGGGAGCAGTACTTC CASSLGGRGAGEQYF - TRBV5-6 - TRBJ2-7